Listed below are T cell receptor beta chains from one sample, sequenced in a study of shared clonotypes between healthy human individuals. Using immunoSEQ multiplex PCR, the repertoire was profiled, and TCRdb retains in-frame clones only, with some absent. The sample records more than 2,000,000 clones, more than 80% being singletons. Sequencing used naive CD4+ T cells sorted from blood. The receptors derive from a man between 18 and 29 years old in good health. The CDR3 runs from the conserved cysteine through the conserved F or W. A D gene is named only where the DNA matches it firmly. Size is omitted from some rows. Given values are once, few, many or a class for expanded clones.

NA	TRBV12-1	NA	TRBJ2-2	CASSSRGLAGVTGELFF	TGTGCCAGCAGCTCCAGGGGTCTAGCGGGAGTCACCGGGGAGCTGTTTTTT
once	TRBV4-1	NA	TRBJ2-7	CASSQGRGHEQYF	TGCGCCAGCAGCCAAGGCCGGGGCCACGAGCAGTACTTC
NA	TRBV18	NA	TRBJ1-5	CASSPKKPATDRFNQPQHF	TGTGCCAGCTCACCTAAAAAACCGGCGACAGACAGGTTCAATCAGCCCCAGCATTTT
NA	TRBV11-2	NA	TRBJ2-1	CASSPDVGRSYNEQFF	TGTGCCAGCAGCCCCGACGTCGGCCGGTCTTACAATGAGCAGTTCTTC
NA	TRBV5-4	NA	TRBJ2-2	CASSFPGAQPGELFF	TGTGCCAGCAGCTTTCCCGGGGCCCAACCCGGGGAGCTGTTTTTT
NA	TRBV7-2	NA	TRBJ1-5	CASSLRVGFGGQPQHF	TGTGCCAGCAGCTTAAGAGTTGGCTTCGGGGGTCAGCCCCAGCATTTT
NA	TRBV5-1	TRBD1	TRBJ1-6	CASSPGQELYNSPLHF	TGCGCCAGCAGCCCGGGACAGGAGCTATATAATTCACCCCTCCACTTT
NA	TRBV21-1	NA	TRBJ2-1	CASSKARRPYNEQFF	TGTGCCAGCAGCAAAGCACGGCGGCCTTACAATGAGCAGTTCTTC
NA	TRBV5-1	NA	TRBJ1-6	CASRQTGFENSPLHF	TGCGCCAGCAGGCAAACAGGGTTTGAGAATTCACCCCTCCACTTT
NA	TRBV18	TRBD1	TRBJ2-3	CASSRNDRGPEDTQYF	TGTGCCAGCTCACGAAACGACAGGGGGCCAGAAGATACGCAGTATTTT